A selection of T cell receptor beta chains follows, all from one sample in a study of response to subunit inactivated influenza vaccine. TCRdb processed the RT-PCR reads anew with MiXCR; each CDR3 protein has one entry. The sample has 590,000 or so distinct CDR3 sequences; about 14% are singletons. The sequencing used PBMCs from blood, collected 14 days before vaccination. The receptors shown here come from a middle-aged man who received an inactivated influenza vaccine. Both conserved end residues are part of each CDR3. The order of the fields is V gene, clone size, CDR3 length, J gene, D gene, CDR3 protein, CDR3 DNA. D genes are given only for firm matches. Only part of the rows carry a size: once, few, many, or a class if the clone is expanded.

v_gene: TRBV20-1; abundance: few; len: 11; j_gene: TRBJ2-7; d_gene: NA; CDR3aa: CSASAGYEQYF; CDR3nt: TGCAGTGCTAGTGCGGGGTACGAGCAGTACTTC
v_gene: TRBV12-3/TRBV12-4; abundance: NA; len: 14; j_gene: TRBJ2-7; d_gene: NA; CDR3aa: CASSLTRAGYEQYF; CDR3nt: TGTGCCAGCAGTTTAACCAGGGCCGGCTACGAGCAGTACTTC
v_gene: TRBV10-2; abundance: NA; len: 15; j_gene: TRBJ2-4; d_gene: NA; CDR3aa: CASSDRGLAKNIQYF; CDR3nt: TGCGCCAGCAGTGACAGGGGATTAGCCAAAAACATTCAGTACTTC
v_gene: TRBV25-1; abundance: few; len: 11; j_gene: TRBJ1-1; d_gene: NA; CDR3aa: CASSDYTEAFF; CDR3nt: TGTGCCAGCAGTGACTACACTGAAGCTTTCTTT
v_gene: TRBV11-2; abundance: few; len: 13; j_gene: TRBJ2-3; d_gene: NA; CDR3aa: CASNQGGPDTQYF; CDR3nt: TGTGCCAGCAATCAGGGGGGGCCAGATACGCAGTATTTT
v_gene: TRBV7-9; abundance: many; len: 12; j_gene: TRBJ1-1; d_gene: NA; CDR3aa: CASSQRNTEAFF; CDR3nt: TGTGCCAGCAGCCAGAGGAACACTGAAGCTTTCTTT
v_gene: TRBV20-1; abundance: few; len: 12; j_gene: TRBJ2-7; d_gene: TRBD2; CDR3aa: CSATRGGREQYF; CDR3nt: TGCAGTGCTACCCGGGGGGGCCGCGAGCAGTACTTC
v_gene: TRBV29-1; abundance: NA; len: 16; j_gene: TRBJ1-5; d_gene: NA; CDR3aa: CSVEDLFEQSNQPQHF; CDR3nt: TGCAGCGTTGAAGATCTTTTTGAACAGAGCAATCAGCCCCAGCATTTT
v_gene: TRBV13; abundance: NA; len: 13; j_gene: TRBJ2-7; d_gene: NA; CDR3aa: CASSPSGSYEHYF; CDR3nt: TGTGCCAGCAGCCCCAGCGGATCCTACGAGCACTACTTC
v_gene: TRBV11-2; abundance: many; len: 14; j_gene: TRBJ1-1; d_gene: TRBD1; CDR3aa: CASSSGQWNTEAFF; CDR3nt: TGTGCCAGCAGCTCGGGACAGTGGAACACTGAAGCTTTCTTT
v_gene: TRBV6-2/TRBV6-3; abundance: NA; len: 14; j_gene: TRBJ1-1; d_gene: NA; CDR3aa: CASRGTAPNTEAFF; CDR3nt: TGTGCCAGCAGGGGTACAGCACCGAACACTGAAGCTTTCTTT
v_gene: TRBV14; abundance: NA; len: 10; j_gene: TRBJ1-5; d_gene: NA; CDR3aa: CASSPPPQHF; CDR3nt: TGTGCCAGCAGCCCCCCGCCCCAGCATTTT
v_gene: TRBV28; abundance: NA; len: 14; j_gene: TRBJ1-3; d_gene: TRBD1; CDR3aa: CATRQTGNLNTIYF; CDR3nt: TGTGCCACCAGACAGACAGGGAATTTGAACACCATATATTTT
v_gene: TRBV12-3/TRBV12-4; abundance: few; len: 12; j_gene: TRBJ1-1; d_gene: NA; CDR3aa: CASSLTSQRAFF; CDR3nt: TGTGCCAGCAGTTTAACGTCCCAGCGAGCTTTCTTT
v_gene: TRBV7-8; abundance: many; len: 19; j_gene: TRBJ2-2; d_gene: TRBD2; CDR3aa: CASSLQSLIRRGKTGELFF; CDR3nt: TGTGCCAGCAGCTTACAAAGTCTCATTCGGCGGGGGAAGACCGGGGAGCTGTTTTTT
v_gene: TRBV6-2/TRBV6-3; abundance: NA; len: 14; j_gene: TRBJ2-2; d_gene: NA; CDR3aa: CASSHGDTSGELFF; CDR3nt: TGTGCCAGCAGTCATGGGGACACGTCCGGGGAGCTGTTTTTT
v_gene: TRBV15; abundance: NA; len: 18; j_gene: TRBJ2-1; d_gene: TRBD1; CDR3aa: CATSRGVYSGQRNNEQFF; CDR3nt: TGTGCCACCAGCAGAGGGGTGTATTCGGGACAGAGAAACAATGAGCAGTTCTTC
v_gene: TRBV25-1; abundance: NA; len: 17; j_gene: TRBJ2-7; d_gene: NA; CDR3aa: CASSVGLTGFRGYEQYF; CDR3nt: TGTGCCAGCAGTGTGGGTCTGACAGGATTTCGAGGCTACGAGCAGTACTTC
v_gene: TRBV12-3/TRBV12-4; abundance: few; len: 17; j_gene: TRBJ2-3; d_gene: TRBD2; CDR3aa: CASSTYTSGSSADTQYF; CDR3nt: TGTGCCAGCAGCACCTACACTAGCGGGAGTTCCGCAGATACGCAGTATTTT
v_gene: TRBV20-1; abundance: once; len: 14; j_gene: TRBJ2-7; d_gene: TRBD2; CDR3aa: CSARATSGRYEQYF; CDR3nt: TGCAGTGCTCGCGCGACTAGCGGGAGGTACGAGCAGTACTTC
v_gene: TRBV28; abundance: NA; len: 14; j_gene: TRBJ1-2; d_gene: NA; CDR3aa: CASSPWTALYGYTF; CDR3nt: TGTGCCAGCAGCCCTTGGACAGCCCTCTATGGCTACACCTTC
v_gene: TRBV3-1; abundance: NA; len: 14; j_gene: TRBJ1-6; d_gene: NA; CDR3aa: CASSQEQGNSPLHF; CDR3nt: TGTGCCAGCAGCCAAGAACAGGGCAATTCACCCCTCCACTTT
v_gene: TRBV7-2; abundance: many; len: 14; j_gene: TRBJ1-2; d_gene: NA; CDR3aa: CASSITPVGYGYTF; CDR3nt: TGTGCCAGCAGCATCACCCCAGTAGGCTATGGCTACACCTTC
v_gene: TRBV7-2; abundance: NA; len: 16; j_gene: TRBJ2-5; d_gene: NA; CDR3aa: CASSLLPGAGQETQYF; CDR3nt: TGTGCCAGCAGCTTACTCCCTGGGGCGGGCCAAGAGACCCAGTACTTC
v_gene: TRBV5-1; abundance: NA; len: 15; j_gene: TRBJ2-2; d_gene: NA; CDR3aa: CASSLAQAGTGELFF; CDR3nt: TGCGCCAGCAGCTTGGCACAGGCGGGGACCGGGGAGCTGTTTTTT
v_gene: TRBV7-2; abundance: NA; len: 13; j_gene: TRBJ1-6; d_gene: NA; CDR3aa: CASSAQGGSPLHF; CDR3nt: TGTGCCAGCAGCGCCCAAGGGGGATCACCCCTCCACTTT
v_gene: TRBV6-5; abundance: NA; len: 15; j_gene: TRBJ2-1; d_gene: NA; CDR3aa: CASIRPRLSYNEQFF; CDR3nt: TGTGCCAGCATTAGACCCCGATTATCCTACAATGAGCAGTTCTTC
v_gene: TRBV29-1; abundance: few; len: 14; j_gene: TRBJ2-3; d_gene: NA; CDR3aa: CSGRPGGGADTQYF; CDR3nt: TGCAGCGGGCGGCCGGGGGGCGGCGCAGATACGCAGTATTTT
v_gene: TRBV15; abundance: NA; len: 15; j_gene: TRBJ1-5; d_gene: TRBD1; CDR3aa: CATSWETGKNQPQHF; CDR3nt: TGTGCCACCAGCTGGGAGACAGGGAAAAATCAGCCCCAGCATTTT
v_gene: TRBV7-2; abundance: NA; len: 13; j_gene: TRBJ2-3; d_gene: NA; CDR3aa: CASSWDRTDTQYF; CDR3nt: TGTGCCAGCAGCTGGGACCGCACAGATACGCAGTATTTT
v_gene: TRBV20-1; abundance: NA; len: 13; j_gene: TRBJ2-5; d_gene: NA; CDR3aa: CSAIATAKETQYF; CDR3nt: TGCAGTGCGATAGCGACAGCTAAGGAGACCCAGTACTTC
v_gene: TRBV5-1; abundance: NA; len: 15; j_gene: TRBJ1-3; d_gene: TRBD1; CDR3aa: CASTPGGTVGNTIYF; CDR3nt: TGCGCCAGCACCCCTGGGGGGACAGTTGGAAACACCATATATTTT
v_gene: TRBV29-1; abundance: many; len: 11; j_gene: TRBJ2-2; d_gene: NA; CDR3aa: CSVAIFGELFF; CDR3nt: TGCAGCGTTGCGATTTTCGGGGAGCTGTTTTTT
v_gene: TRBV27; abundance: NA; len: 15; j_gene: TRBJ2-7; d_gene: TRBD2; CDR3aa: CASSYRAGGAYEQYF; CDR3nt: TGTGCCAGCAGCTACAGAGCGGGAGGTGCGTACGAGCAGTACTTC
v_gene: TRBV4-2; abundance: NA; len: 14; j_gene: TRBJ2-7; d_gene: NA; CDR3aa: CASTIGKGVHEQYF; CDR3nt: TGTGCCAGCACGATCGGCAAGGGCGTCCACGAGCAGTACTTC
v_gene: TRBV20-1; abundance: NA; len: 13; j_gene: TRBJ1-4; d_gene: TRBD1; CDR3aa: CSASKGAGEKLFF; CDR3nt: TGCAGTGCTAGCAAGGGGGCGGGTGAAAAACTGTTTTTT
v_gene: TRBV6-2/TRBV6-3; abundance: NA; len: 16; j_gene: TRBJ2-7; d_gene: TRBD1; CDR3aa: CPSTARQGSFSYEQYF; CDR3nt: TGTCCCAGCACAGCTCGACAGGGGTCTTTCTCCTACGAGCAGTACTTC
v_gene: TRBV29-1; abundance: NA; len: 13; j_gene: TRBJ2-7; d_gene: TRBD1; CDR3aa: CSVGTGVSYEQYF; CDR3nt: TGCAGCGTCGGGACAGGGGTCTCCTACGAGCAGTACTTC
v_gene: TRBV5-1; abundance: few; len: 13; j_gene: TRBJ2-7; d_gene: NA; CDR3aa: CASTAGPHYEQYF; CDR3nt: TGCGCCAGCACCGCCGGGCCACACTACGAGCAGTACTTC
v_gene: TRBV9; abundance: few; len: 14; j_gene: TRBJ2-5; d_gene: NA; CDR3aa: CASSVAGVWETQYF; CDR3nt: TGTGCCAGCAGCGTAGCGGGAGTATGGGAGACCCAGTACTTC